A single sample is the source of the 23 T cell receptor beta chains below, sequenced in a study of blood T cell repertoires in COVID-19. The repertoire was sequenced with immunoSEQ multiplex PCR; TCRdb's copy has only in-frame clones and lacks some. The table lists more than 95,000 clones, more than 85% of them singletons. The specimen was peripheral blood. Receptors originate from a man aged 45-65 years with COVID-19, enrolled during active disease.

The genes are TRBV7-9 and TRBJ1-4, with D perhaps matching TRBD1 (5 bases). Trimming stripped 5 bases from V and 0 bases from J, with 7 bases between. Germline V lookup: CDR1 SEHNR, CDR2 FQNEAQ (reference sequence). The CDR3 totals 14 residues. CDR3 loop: CASSPGATNEKLFF. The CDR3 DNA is TGTGCCAGCAGCCCGGGGGCAACTAATGAAAAACTGTTTTTT.

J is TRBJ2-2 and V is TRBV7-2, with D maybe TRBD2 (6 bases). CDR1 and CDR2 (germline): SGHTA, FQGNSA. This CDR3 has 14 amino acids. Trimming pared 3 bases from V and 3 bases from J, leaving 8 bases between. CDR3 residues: CASSFGGDTGELFF. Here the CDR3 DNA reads TGTGCCAGCAGCTTCGGGGGAGACACCGGGGAGCTGTTTTTT.

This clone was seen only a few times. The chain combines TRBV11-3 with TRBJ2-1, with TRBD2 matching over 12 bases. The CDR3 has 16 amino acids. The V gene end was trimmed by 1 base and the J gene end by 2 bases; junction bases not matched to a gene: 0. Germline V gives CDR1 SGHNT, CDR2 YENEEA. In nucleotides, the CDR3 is TGTGCCAGCAGCTTAGGGACTAGCGGGACCTACAATGAGCAGTTCTTC. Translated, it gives CASSLGTSGTYNEQFF. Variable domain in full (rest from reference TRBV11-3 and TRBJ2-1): EAGVVQSPRYKIIEKKQPVAFWCNPISGHNTLYWYLQNLGQGPELLIRYENEEAVDDSQLPKDRFSAERLKGVDSTLKIQPAELGDSAVYLCASSLGTSGTYNEQFFGPGTRLTVL.

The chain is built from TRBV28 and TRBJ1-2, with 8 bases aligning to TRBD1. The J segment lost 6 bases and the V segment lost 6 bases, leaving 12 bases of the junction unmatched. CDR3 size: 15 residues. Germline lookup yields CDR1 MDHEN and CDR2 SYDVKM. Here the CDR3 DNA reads TGTGCCAGCAGAATGGAGGACAGGGCAGCGGATGGCTACACCTTC. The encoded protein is CASRMEDRAADGYTF.

CDR3 DNA sequence: TGTGCCAGCAGCGTAGGTAGCGGAGCTTACAATGAGCAGTTCTTC. This sequence encodes CASSVGSGAYNEQFF. This rearrangement joins TRBV9 to TRBJ2-1; D might be TRBD2 (6 bases). Germline CDR1 and CDR2: SGDLS and YYNGEE. This CDR3 is 15 amino acids long. The V end was cut by 0 bases, the J end by 4 bases, with 11 bases between.

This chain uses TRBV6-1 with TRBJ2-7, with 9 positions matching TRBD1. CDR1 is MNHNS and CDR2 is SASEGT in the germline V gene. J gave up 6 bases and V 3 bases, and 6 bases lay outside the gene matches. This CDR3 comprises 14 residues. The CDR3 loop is CASSDGTGQGEQYV. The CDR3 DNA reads TGTGCCAGCAGTGACGGGACAGGGCAGGGCGAGCAGTACGTC.

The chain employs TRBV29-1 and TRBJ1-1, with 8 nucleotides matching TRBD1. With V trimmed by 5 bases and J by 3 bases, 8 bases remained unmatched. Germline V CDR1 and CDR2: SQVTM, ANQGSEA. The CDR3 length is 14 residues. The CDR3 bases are TGCAGCGTTTTACCAGGGGGCGTGGACACTGAAGCTTTCTTT. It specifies CSVLPGGVDTEAFF.

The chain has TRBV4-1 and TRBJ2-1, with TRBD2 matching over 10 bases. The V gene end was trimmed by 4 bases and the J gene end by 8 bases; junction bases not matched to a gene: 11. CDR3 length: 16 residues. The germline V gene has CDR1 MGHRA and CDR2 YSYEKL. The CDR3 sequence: CASSLTSGRAGYEQFF. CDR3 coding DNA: TGCGCCAGCAGCCTAACAAGCGGGAGGGCCGGGTATGAGCAGTTCTTC.

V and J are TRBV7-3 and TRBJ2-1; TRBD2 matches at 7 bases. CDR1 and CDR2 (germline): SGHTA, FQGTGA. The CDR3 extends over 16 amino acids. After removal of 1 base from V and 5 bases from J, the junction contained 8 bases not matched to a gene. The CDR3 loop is CASSLNAGEDHNEQFF. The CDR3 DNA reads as TGTGCCAGCAGCTTAAACGCGGGAGAGGACCACAATGAGCAGTTCTTC.

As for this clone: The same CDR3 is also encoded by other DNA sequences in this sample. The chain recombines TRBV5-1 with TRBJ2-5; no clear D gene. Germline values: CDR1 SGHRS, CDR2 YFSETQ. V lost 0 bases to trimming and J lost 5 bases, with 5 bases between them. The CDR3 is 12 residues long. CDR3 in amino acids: CASSLAGETQYF. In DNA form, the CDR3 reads TGCGCCAGCAGCTTGGCCGGGGAGACCCAGTACTTC.

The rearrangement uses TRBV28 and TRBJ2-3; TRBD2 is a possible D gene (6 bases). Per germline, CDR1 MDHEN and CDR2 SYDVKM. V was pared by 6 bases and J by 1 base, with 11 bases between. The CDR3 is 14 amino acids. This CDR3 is CASSFQRGTDTQYF. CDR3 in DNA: TGTGCCAGCAGCTTCCAGCGGGGCACAGATACGCAGTATTTT. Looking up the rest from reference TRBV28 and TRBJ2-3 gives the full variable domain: DVKVTQSSRYLVKRTGEKVFLECVQDMDHENMFWYRQDPGLGLRLIYFSYDVKMKEKGDIPEGYSVSREKKERFSLILESASTNQTSMYLCASSFQRGTDTQYFGPGTRLTVL.

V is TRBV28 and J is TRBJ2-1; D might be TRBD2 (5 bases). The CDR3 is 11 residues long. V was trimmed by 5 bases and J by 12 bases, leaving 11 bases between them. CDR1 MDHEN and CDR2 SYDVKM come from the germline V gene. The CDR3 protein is CASSIREGQFF. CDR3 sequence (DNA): TGTGCCAGCAGTATACGGGAAGGGCAGTTCTTC.

CDR3 nucleotide sequence: TGTGCCAGCAGTTTAGGAGTCAATGAGCAGTTCTTC. Translation gives CASSLGVNEQFF. The gene calls are TRBV12-3 or TRBV12-4 and TRBJ2-1; D remains unclear. Between the trimmed V and J ends, which lost 1 base and 6 bases, there was a span of 4 bases. This CDR3 contains 12 residues.

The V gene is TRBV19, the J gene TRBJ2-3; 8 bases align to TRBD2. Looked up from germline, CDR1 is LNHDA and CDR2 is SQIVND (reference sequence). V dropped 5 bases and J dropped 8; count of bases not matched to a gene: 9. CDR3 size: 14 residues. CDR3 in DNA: TGTGCCAGTAGTTCGGGACTAGATCGCGTTACGCAGTATTTT. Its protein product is CASSSGLDRVTQYF.

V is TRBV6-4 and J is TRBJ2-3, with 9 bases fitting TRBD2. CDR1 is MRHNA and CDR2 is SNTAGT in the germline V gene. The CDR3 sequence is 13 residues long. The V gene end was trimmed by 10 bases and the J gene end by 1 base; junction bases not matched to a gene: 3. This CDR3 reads CATRGGGTDTQYF. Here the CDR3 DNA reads TGTGCCACCCGCGGGGGGGGCACAGATACGCAGTATTTT.

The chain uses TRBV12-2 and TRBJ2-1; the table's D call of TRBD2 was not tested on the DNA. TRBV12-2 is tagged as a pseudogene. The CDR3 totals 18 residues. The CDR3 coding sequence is TGTGCAAGTCGCGAAAGGGCTAGCGGGAGTGTCACCTACAATGAGCAGTTCTTC. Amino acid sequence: CASRERASGSVTYNEQFF.

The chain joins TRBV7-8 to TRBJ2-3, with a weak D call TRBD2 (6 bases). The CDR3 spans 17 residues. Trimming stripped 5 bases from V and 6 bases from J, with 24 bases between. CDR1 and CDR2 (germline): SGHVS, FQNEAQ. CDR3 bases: TGTGCCAGCAGCCCTAGGGGTATGGGAGGCGAGGGGGATACGCAGTATTTT. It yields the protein CASSPRGMGGEGDTQYF.

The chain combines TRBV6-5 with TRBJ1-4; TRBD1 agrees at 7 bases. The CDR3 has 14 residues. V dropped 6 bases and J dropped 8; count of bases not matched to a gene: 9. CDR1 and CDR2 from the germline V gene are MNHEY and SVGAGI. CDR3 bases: TGTGCCAGCAGGGCCGGACAGGTGGGGGAAAAACTGTTTTTT. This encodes CASRAGQVGEKLFF.

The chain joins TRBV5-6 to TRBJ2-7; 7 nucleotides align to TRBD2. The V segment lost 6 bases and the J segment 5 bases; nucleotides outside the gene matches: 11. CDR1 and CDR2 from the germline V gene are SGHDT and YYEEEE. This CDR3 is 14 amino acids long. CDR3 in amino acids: CASTGLGRVHEQYF. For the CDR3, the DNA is TGTGCCAGCACTGGGCTGGGGAGGGTCCACGAGCAGTACTTC.

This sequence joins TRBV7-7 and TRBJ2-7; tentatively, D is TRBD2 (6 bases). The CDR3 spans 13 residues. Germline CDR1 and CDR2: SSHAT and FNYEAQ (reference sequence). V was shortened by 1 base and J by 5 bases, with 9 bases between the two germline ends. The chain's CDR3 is CASSLGLGDEQYF. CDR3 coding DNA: TGTGCCAGCAGCTTAGGACTAGGGGACGAGCAGTACTTC.

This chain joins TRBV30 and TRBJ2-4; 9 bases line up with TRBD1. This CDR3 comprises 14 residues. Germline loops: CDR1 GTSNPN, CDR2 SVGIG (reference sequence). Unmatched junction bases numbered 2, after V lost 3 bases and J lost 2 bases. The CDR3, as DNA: TGTGCCTGGAGGGACAGGGGATCCAAAAACATTCAGTACTTC. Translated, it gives CAWRDRGSKNIQYF.

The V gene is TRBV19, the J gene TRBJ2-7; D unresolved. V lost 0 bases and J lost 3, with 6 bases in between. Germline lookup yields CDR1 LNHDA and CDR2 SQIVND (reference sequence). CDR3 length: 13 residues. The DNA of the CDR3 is TGTGCCAGTAGTATAGAGGCAGGCTACGAGCAGTACTTC. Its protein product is CASSIEAGYEQYF.

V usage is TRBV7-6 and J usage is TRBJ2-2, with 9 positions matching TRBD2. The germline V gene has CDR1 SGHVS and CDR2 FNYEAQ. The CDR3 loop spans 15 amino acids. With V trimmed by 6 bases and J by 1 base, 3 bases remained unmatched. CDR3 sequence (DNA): TGTGCCAGCAGTAGCGGGAGAAAGAACACCGGGGAGCTGTTTTTT. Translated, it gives CASSSGRKNTGELFF.